The rows below give T cell receptor beta chains drawn from one sample of a study of shared clonotypes between healthy human individuals. Profiled with immunoSEQ multiplex PCR; TCRdb holds only in-frame clones, not every one. Of about 1 million clones in the sample, 60% to 80% were seen once. Sequenced material: memory CD4+ T cells sorted from blood. The receptors stem from a man between 18 and 29 years old in good health. The CDR3 runs from the conserved cysteine through the conserved F or W. D genes are given only for firm matches. The size field is filled for only some rows; it gives once, few, many or a size class.

>TRBJ2-6|15|TRBD2|TRBV18|.
TGTGCCAGCTCACCGGGAGGGTCTGGGGCCAACGTCCTGACTTTC
CASSPGGSGANVLTF
>TRBJ2-2|16|.|TRBV2|.
TGTGCCAGCAGTGAAGAGGTTCTAATGGTCACCGGGGAGCTGTTTTTT
CASSEEVLMVTGELFF
>TRBJ2-1|15|TRBD2|TRBV27|.
TGTGCCAGCAGTTTAGGGCTAGCGGGGAACAATGAGCAGTTCTTC
CASSLGLAGNNEQFF
>TRBJ1-6|16|TRBD1|TRBV28|once
TGTGCCAGCAGTCCCAGGGGGCGAAGTCTGGGCTCACCCCTCCACTTT
CASSPRGRSLGSPLHF
>TRBJ2-7|13|.|TRBV6-6|.
TGTGCCAGCAGTCCCGAGGGGTTCAGCGAGCAGTACTTC
CASSPEGFSEQYF
>TRBJ2-5|14|TRBD1|TRBV18|.
TGTGCCAGCTCACCCACAGGGGGCAGGGAGACCCAGTACTTC
CASSPTGGRETQYF
>TRBJ1-1|13|.|TRBV11-2|.
TGTGCCAGCAGCTATACCTGGGACACTGAAGCTTTCTTT
CASSYTWDTEAFF
>TRBJ1-1|13|.|TRBV10-3|once
TGTGCCATCGAGGGGGGCGCGGGCACTGAAGCTTTCTTT
CAIEGGAGTEAFF
>TRBJ1-1|14|TRBD1|TRBV10-3|.
TGTGCCATCAGGGGACAGGGGAAAGACACTGAAGCTTTCTTT
CAIRGQGKDTEAFF
>TRBJ1-1|13|.|TRBV6-1|.
TGTGCCAGCAGTGATCCTGGGCCAGGGAAAGCTTTCTTT
CASSDPGPGKAFF
>TRBJ1-1|16|.|TRBV5-1|.
TGCGCCAGCAGCTTAGGTTACGGGGGCAGTCACACTGAAGCTTTCTTT
CASSLGYGGSHTEAFF
>TRBJ1-2|13|TRBD1|TRBV5-8|.
TGTGCCAGCAGCCCAGGGACAGGGGGCCGCTACACCTTC
CASSPGTGGRYTF
>TRBJ2-7|13|.|TRBV30|.
TGTGCCTGGAACGCAAGGCTTTGGGACGAGCAGTACTTC
CAWNARLWDEQYF
>TRBJ2-3|13|.|TRBV6-1|many
TGTGCCAGCAGTTCCGCCGACACAGATACGCAGTATTTT
CASSSADTDTQYF
>TRBJ2-7|16|TRBD1|TRBV27|.
TGTGCCAGCAGTCGAAAACCGGGACAGGGGGCCTACGAGCAGTACTTC
CASSRKPGQGAYEQYF
>TRBJ2-7|13|.|TRBV5-1|.
TGCGCCAGCAGCTTGGGATTGGTTGGCGAGCAGTACTTC
CASSLGLVGEQYF
>TRBJ2-7|11|.|TRBV6-5|few
TGTGCCAGCGGCCGGCCCTACGAGCAGTACTTC
CASGRPYEQYF
>TRBJ2-1|13|.|TRBV11-2|.
TGTGCCAGCACCGTCTCCGGTGTAAATGAGCAGTTCTTC
CASTVSGVNEQFF
>TRBJ2-3|12|.|TRBV29-1|.
TGCAGCGCCGTAGTGCGGACAGATACGCAGTATTTT
CSAVVRTDTQYF
>TRBJ1-5|13|.|TRBV6-6|few
TGTGCCAGCAGTGGGGCTGTAAGCCAGCCCCAGCATTTT
CASSGAVSQPQHF
>TRBJ2-3|15|.|TRBV5-6|once
TGTGCCAGCAGCTTGCCCGGGATAGTCACAGATACGCAGTATTTT
CASSLPGIVTDTQYF
>TRBJ1-1|14|TRBD1|TRBV6-5|.
TGTGCCAGCAGTTACCCAGGGGGCGGCACTGAAGCTTTCTTT
CASSYPGGGTEAFF
>TRBJ1-5|17|.|TRBV10-3|few
TGTGCCATCAGTGAGTCGGGGCAGGGGCGAAGCAATCAGCCCCAGCATTTT
CAISESGQGRSNQPQHF
>TRBJ2-2|14|.|TRBV2|.
TGTGCCAGCAAATCAGGGAGCGGCACCGGGGAGCTGTTTTTT
CASKSGSGTGELFF
>TRBJ2-7|13|.|TRBV19|.
TGTGCCAGTAGTGACCGGGGCGCGGGGGAGCAGTACTTC
CASSDRGAGEQYF
>TRBJ2-5|16|.|TRBV5-1|once
TGCGCCAGCAGCTTGGGGGACATGGGGCCGGCGGGGACCCAGTACTTC
CASSLGDMGPAGTQYF
>TRBJ2-7|12|.|TRBV5-1|.
TGCGCCAGCAGCCAGGAGGGCGGCGAGCAGTACTTC
CASSQEGGEQYF
>TRBJ2-1|13|.|TRBV15|.
TGTGCCACCAGCGGCGACGGGGCCCTCCGGCAGTTCTTC
CATSGDGALRQFF
>TRBJ1-1|13|.|TRBV5-1|.
TGCGCCAGCAGCTTGGAGATGAACACTGAAGCTTTCTTT
CASSLEMNTEAFF
>TRBJ2-2|16|.|TRBV9|.
TGTGCCAGCAGCGTAGCGGGGGCCGATTACACCGGGGAGCTGTTTTTT
CASSVAGADYTGELFF
>TRBJ2-1|15|TRBD1|TRBV5-1|.
TGCGCCAGCAGATCCACCAGGACAGGGTCTGGTTGGGCGTTCTTC
CASRSTRTGSGWAFF
>TRBJ2-1|15|TRBD1|TRBV29-1|.
TGCAGCGCATATTCCTTTGTGACAGGGAAGACTGAGCAGTTCTTC
CSAYSFVTGKTEQFF
>TRBJ1-3|14|.|TRBV7-9|.
TGTGCCAGCAGTCCGACCATTTCTGGAAACACCATATATTTT
CASSPTISGNTIYF
>TRBJ1-6|16|.|TRBV30|.
TGTGCCTGGAGTAGACTTGGGGCAGCGGGCGTTTCACCCCTCCACTTT
CAWSRLGAAGVSPLHF
>TRBJ1-6|14|.|TRBV5-6|.
TGTGCCAGCAGCTTGGCTGCAGGGAGTTCACCCCTCCACTTT
CASSLAAGSSPLHF
>TRBJ2-7|14|TRBD1|TRBV5-4|.
TGTGCCAGCAGCTTCGGGACAGGAGGGACCGAGCAGTACTTC
CASSFGTGGTEQYF
>TRBJ1-1|15|TRBD1|TRBV7-7|few
TGTGCTAGCAGCTTAGAGGACAGGGAGAACACTGAAGCTTTCTTT
CASSLEDRENTEAFF
>TRBJ2-5|15|.|TRBV6-1|.
TGTGCCAGCAGTGAAGTGTGGCAACGGACGGAGACCCAGTACTTC
CASSEVWQRTETQYF
>TRBJ2-3|16|TRBD2|TRBV18|.
TGTGCCAGCTCACCCGCGGGAGGGCGCAGCACAGATACGCAGTATTTT
CASSPAGGRSTDTQYF
>TRBJ1-5|18|.|TRBV5-6|few
TGTGCCAGCAGCTTGAGGGCGACGGGGCAGAGACCCAATCAGCCCCAGCATTTT
CASSLRATGQRPNQPQHF
>TRBJ2-2|15|TRBD2|TRBV19|.
TGTGCCAGTAGTAGGGGGCTAGCGGGACCCGGGGAGCTGTTTTTT
CASSRGLAGPGELFF
>TRBJ1-1|15|TRBD1|TRBV5-1|few
TGCGCCAGCAGTCCTGAGACAGGGGGCAACACTGAAGCTTTCTTT
CASSPETGGNTEAFF
>TRBJ2-5|14|TRBD1|TRBV7-2|.
TGTGCCAGCAGCTCAGGGACAGGGGGACAGACCCAGTACTTC
CASSSGTGGQTQYF
>TRBJ2-5|14|.|TRBV30|.
TGTGCCTGGAGCGGGACCAGACGGCAAGAGACCCAGTACTTC
CAWSGTRRQETQYF
>TRBJ1-2|14|TRBD1|TRBV28|.
TGTGCCAGCAGCAAAACGGCAGGGGGCCCTGGCTACACCTTC
CASSKTAGGPGYTF
>TRBJ2-7|14|.|TRBV5-6|.
TGTGCCAGCAGCTTGTTTCACCAGGGCTACGAGCAGTACTTC
CASSLFHQGYEQYF
>TRBJ2-3|13|.|TRBV6-5|.
TGTGCCAGCAGTTACAACGGGCCAGATACGCAGTATTTT
CASSYNGPDTQYF
>TRBJ2-3|13|.|TRBV5-1|.
TGCGCCACCAGGCCGGGGGGCGCAGATACGCAGTATTTT
CATRPGGADTQYF
>TRBJ2-5|17|TRBD2|TRBV9|.
TGTGCCAGCAGCGTAGGACTAGCGGGGGGAGCCAAAGAGACCCAGTACTTC
CASSVGLAGGAKETQYF
>TRBJ1-1|15|.|TRBV28|few
TGTGCCAGCAGTTCCCCCACAGGATGGGACACTGAAGCTTTCTTT
CASSSPTGWDTEAFF
>TRBJ2-7|13|.|TRBV4-1|.
TGCGCCAGCAGCCAGGATGTTGTCTACGAGCAGTACTTC
CASSQDVVYEQYF
>TRBJ2-1|18|TRBD1|TRBV30|.
TGTGCCTGGAGTGTGGGACAGGGGTTGAGAACGGGGTACAATGAGCAGTTCTTC
CAWSVGQGLRTGYNEQFF
>TRBJ2-6|17|TRBD1|TRBV6-4|.
TGTGCCAGCAGTGTCACAGGGGGAAACTCTGGGGCCAACGTCCTGACTTTC
CASSVTGGNSGANVLTF
>TRBJ2-2|13|.|TRBV10-3|.
TGTGCCATCAGGCACAGGGACTCCGGGGAGCTGTTTTTT
CAIRHRDSGELFF
>TRBJ2-7|11|.|TRBV6-8|.
TGTGCCAGCAGTCAGGGTGGGGAGCAGTACTTC
CASSQGGEQYF
>TRBJ2-5|13|.|TRBV10-3|many
TGTGCCATCAGTGCCGCAGGGCCAGAGACCCAGTACTTC
CAISAAGPETQYF
>TRBJ2-4|16|TRBD1|TRBV18|few
TGTGCCAGCTCCCTAGACAGGGGGCACGCCAAAAACATTCAGTACTTC
CASSLDRGHAKNIQYF
>TRBJ2-1|14|TRBD2|TRBV29-1|.
TGCAGCGCTAGAGCGGGGATTGACTACAATGAGCAGTTCTTC
CSARAGIDYNEQFF
>TRBJ2-1|14|TRBD2|TRBV29-1|.
TGCAGCGTGACGACCGGGACTAGTTCGTTTGAGCAGTTCTTC
CSVTTGTSSFEQFF